The entry below gives a single T cell receptor beta chain sequence along with its context. The antigen it binds to is not known. Qualities for individual bases were not recorded, and no much larger clone is one base off. Each donor gave one peripheral blood draw, averaging approximately 0.12 L, which was collected into heparinised tubes. Naive, central memory, regulatory and stem cell-like memory CD4+ T cells were sorted on a BD FACSAria II using a panel including CD45RO, CCR7, CD25, CD127, CD95 and CD27. All sorted populations exceeded 98% purity. Right away, PBMCs were isolated by Lymphoprep density gradient centrifugation and were stained directly, with no culture step. So that batch effects would be minimized, each experiment stained and sorted samples in pairs, pairing one healthy donor with one patient. This entry belongs to a study of beta chain features in type 1 diabetes (dated by TCRdb to between 2017 and 2018). About the investigation overall: Mean age, gender distribution, total cell number and subset yield did not differ between patients and healthy donors. A total of 107,917,701 sorted cells were examined across all samples, and a strong correlation was observed between cell number per subset and RNA yield. The study compared the TCRB repertoires of sorted circulating CD4+ T cell subsets in recently diagnosed type 1 diabetes patients with those in matched healthy donors. Regulatory and stem cell-like memory subsets were isolated from only 8 patients and roughly 8 healthy donors, whereas naive and central memory subsets came from all 28 donors. Overall study results and their limits: Because small numbers of individuals were included in the HLA sub-analyses, any influence of HLA type on TCRB rearrangement was left unresolved. Because cDNA rather than genomic DNA was sequenced, highly expressing activated cells could have been over-represented, although no difference in activation and CD3 levels was found between groups. PCR may preferentially amplify shorter templates, but because patient and control samples were amplified and corrected together, any resulting skew would affect both groups equally. The naive, central memory and regulatory TCRB repertoires appeared to resemble one another more closely among patients than among healthy donors. At VDJ recombination sites, type 1 diabetes patients had fewer insertions and more deleted nucleotides, which implies abnormalities in thymic rearrangement. Type 1 diabetes patients showed a moderate but significant shortening of TCRB CDR3 length in all four CD4+ subsets.

Sequences SGHNT (CDR1) and YENEEA (CDR2) are obtained from the germline V gene. Reading from cysteine to phenylalanine, the CDR3 counts 11 amino acids. Only the CDR3 part of the read is kept: 33 bases, read in frame from the first base. V and J are truncated by 6 bases and 9 bases respectively, leaving an intervening sequence of 9 bases. The entire isolated RNA was reverse transcribed using the High Capacity cDNA Reverse Transcription Kit, and thus expressed TCRB transcripts were sequenced. Deep immunoSEQ sequencing was applied to naive, central memory and regulatory T cell samples, giving an average of about 3.6 million total reads per sample. Sorted cells were lysed in RLT buffer, and RNA was extracted using DNase-treated RNeasy Micro or Mini kits according to cell number. Each cell subset was processed separately to prevent cross-contamination, with patient and healthy donor samples processed together. TCRB sequences were amplified from cDNA with the immunoSEQ multiplex PCR, producing 87-bp fragments spanning the CDR3 region. The amplicons were sequenced using the Illumina HiSeq platform. Per the source publication's procedure: PCR bias was computationally corrected using synthetic template baselines, reads within Hamming distance 2 were collapsed, and singletons that could not be merged were discarded. By aligning reads against IMGT, V, D and J genes, CDR3 length, and insertions or deletions at six rearrangement sites were assigned. Within each subset, clonotype counts were normalized to sorted cell number, after which true diversity and Gini coefficients were computed with the tcR R package. The overlap coefficient, calculated on TCRB nucleotide sequences, was used to quantify repertoire sharing. What TCRdb holds here is the immuneACCESS table cut down to in-frame rearrangements. Part of the clones is not present; checked against another copy, under half of the missing clones reflect an unresolved V gene, and the others are unexplained. That table supplies the V and J calls and clone size; D and trimming were determined from the DNA. The sample table holds more than 150,000 clones, of which approximately 8.8% were seen once. Under 0.85% of the sample is held by the ten biggest clonotypes.

The source material was central memory CD4+ T cells from blood. The rearrangement joined TRBV11-3 to TRBJ2-1; TRBD1 is possibly the D segment (5 matching bases). This TCR was sampled from a woman aged 25 to 39 with type 1 diabetes. CDR3 protein: CASREDSEQFF. The base sequence is TGTGCCAGCAGGGAAGACAGTGAGCAGTTCTTC.